This T cell receptor (beta chain) comes out of a study of blood T cell repertoires in COVID-19. About the research overall: Whether acute or convalescent, the COVID-19 samples came from the United States, Italy and Spain. T cells, B-cell-depleted T cells, or PBMCs provided the cDNA or gDNA that served as material.

Original processing methods: Amplification from reference gene primers served as the basis for estimated nucleated cell counts. Method: immunoSEQ multiplex PCR; TCRdb's copy keeps in-frame clones and lacks some. V and J calls and clone size come straight from that table; D and trimming were deduced from the DNA. The table records around 100,000 clones, 75% to 90% of them present only once. CDR1 and CDR2 (germline): LNHDA, SQIVND (reference sequence). J gave up 1 base and V 3 bases, and 3 bases lay outside the gene matches. The length of the CDR3 is 15 residues. Input material: peripheral blood. The chain joins TRBV19 to TRBJ1-1; 9 nucleotides agree with TRBD1. This sequence originates from a woman between 65 and 79 years old with acute or convalescent COVID-19. The CDR3, as DNA: TGTGCCAGTAGTATGTGGGACAGGGAGAACACTGAAGCTTTCTTT. As protein: CASSMWDRENTEAFF. Looking up the rest from reference TRBV19 and TRBJ1-1 gives the full variable domain: DGGITQSPKYLFRKEGQNVTLSCEQNLNHDAMYWYRQDPGQGLRLIYYSQIVNDFQKGDIAEGYSVSREKKESFPLTVTSAQKNPTAFYLCASSMWDRENTEAFFGQGTRLTVV.